One sample yielded the 16 T cell receptor beta chains listed below, sequenced in a study of cytomegalovirus exposure and HLA in healthy donors. Profiled with immunoSEQ multiplex PCR; TCRdb holds only in-frame clones, not every one. Altogether about 140,000 clones are present, about nine tenths being singletons, with the ten largest covering 4.5%. Specimen: PBMCs. The receptors shown here come from a man in his late teens or twenties in good health and CMV-seropositive.

DNA of the CDR3: TGTGCCAGCAGTCAAAACAGGGAAGGCTACACCTTC. This codes for CASSQNREGYTF. The chain combines TRBV6-6 with TRBJ1-2, with a tentative D call TRBD1 (6 bases). Germline V lookup: CDR1 MNHNY, CDR2 SVGAGI (reference sequence). CDR3 length: 12 amino acids. Trimming stripped 5 bases from V and 8 bases from J, with 12 bases between.

This chain joins TRBV5-1 and TRBJ1-4, with D possibly being TRBD1 (6 bases). CDR1 is SGHRS and CDR2 is YFSETQ in the germline V gene. This CDR3 comprises 14 residues. V dropped 4 bases and J dropped 1 base, with 8 bases sitting between them. The CDR3 sequence: CASSTGLTNEKLFF. In DNA form, the CDR3 reads TGCGCCAGCAGCACAGGGTTAACTAATGAAAAACTGTTTTTT.

The V gene is TRBV10-1, the J gene TRBJ1-2; TRBD1 matches at 10 bases. The junction had 14 bases not matched to a gene; V was cut back by 6 bases and J by 7 bases. CDR3 length: 16 residues. Germline CDR1 WNHNN, CDR2 SYGVQD (reference sequence). This CDR3 reads CASRAYIRDRGGGYTF. For the CDR3, the DNA is TGCGCCAGCAGGGCTTACATTCGGGACAGGGGCGGTGGCTACACCTTC.

This chain uses TRBV5-6 with TRBJ2-1; weak D call: TRBD2 (6 bases). Germline values: CDR1 SGHDT, CDR2 YYEEEE. Trimming stripped 4 bases from V and 1 base from J, with 15 bases between. The CDR3 totals 16 residues. The CDR3 DNA reads as TGTGCCAGCAGCCAGACGGGGGTGAGTTCCTACAATGAGCAGTTCTTC. As protein: CASSQTGVSSYNEQFF.

The chain combines TRBV4-2 with TRBJ2-6, with 7 positions matching TRBD1. The CDR3 runs 16 residues. The V gene end was trimmed by 1 base and the J gene end by 2 bases; junction bases not matched to a gene: 2. The germline V gene encodes CDR1 LGHNA and CDR2 YNFKEQ. CDR3 protein: CASSQVGTAGANVLTF. The CDR3, as DNA: TGTGCCAGCAGCCAAGTCGGGACAGCTGGGGCCAACGTCCTGACTTTC.

The chain employs TRBV28 and TRBJ2-5; perhaps TRBD2 as D (5 bases). CDR3 size: 13 residues. Germline CDR1 is MDHEN and CDR2 is SYDVKM. The V and J ends lost 6 bases and 4 bases respectively, with 12 bases between them. CDR3 residues: CASSPVATETQYF. The CDR3 bases are TGTGCCAGCAGCCCGGTAGCGACAGAGACCCAGTACTTC.

The chain couples TRBV6-1 to TRBJ1-1, with 7 bases that match TRBD1. The junction had 9 bases not matched to a gene; V was cut back by 0 bases and J by 5 bases. The CDR3 has 16 residues. Germline CDR1 and CDR2: MNHNS and SASEGT. CDR3 protein: CASSEAARGGRTEAFF. CDR3 DNA: TGTGCCAGCAGTGAAGCGGCCAGAGGGGGCAGAACTGAAGCTTTCTTT.

V and J are TRBV2 and TRBJ1-4, with 7 bases matching TRBD1. Germline CDR1 is SNHLY and CDR2 is FYNNEI. The CDR3 is 15 residues long. With V trimmed by 7 bases and J by 8 bases, 13 bases remained unmatched. The CDR3, as DNA: TGTGCCAGCAAGGGACAGACAGAGTCGCGGGAAAAACTGTTTTTT. Amino acid sequence: CASKGQTESREKLFF.

The chain carries TRBV15 and TRBJ1-6; TRBD1 agrees at 8 bases. The CDR3 totals 16 residues. Germline assignment: CDR1 LNHNV and CDR2 YYDKDF (reference sequence). V dropped 4 bases and J dropped 9; count of bases not matched to a gene: 11. The CDR3: CATSTRTGRLGSPLHF. The CDR3 region has the DNA TGTGCCACCAGCACCAGGACAGGGAGATTAGGTTCACCCCTCCACTTT.

The chain joins TRBV6-6 to TRBJ1-5; unclear D gene. Trimming took 7 bases from V and 7 from J, leaving 14 bases between them. The CDR3 spans 13 residues. The germline V gene has CDR1 MNHNY and CDR2 SVGAGI (reference sequence). This CDR3 reads CASTPTPGQPQHF. The CDR3 DNA is TGTGCCAGCACCCCAACTCCGGGACAGCCCCAGCATTTT.

In this sample, this clone turned up a few times. The rearrangement links TRBV4-2 to TRBJ1-4; maybe TRBD1 (5 bases). CDR3 size: 16 residues. Trimming cost V 0 bases and J 6 bases, with 14 bases left between them. Germline CDR1 LGHNA, CDR2 YNFKEQ. CDR3 amino acids: CASSQEKGRGDEKLFF. The CDR3 region has the DNA TGTGCCAGCAGCCAAGAAAAAGGGAGGGGTGATGAAAAACTGTTTTTT.

The rearrangement links TRBV6-5 to TRBJ2-7; 7 bases fit TRBD2. The CDR3 runs to 15 residues. The J segment lost 7 bases and the V segment lost 0 bases, leaving 9 bases of the junction unmatched. CDR1 and CDR2 from the germline V gene are MNHEY and SVGAGI. CDR3: CASSYSASGYSEQYF. The CDR3 DNA follows: TGTGCCAGCAGTTACTCGGCTAGCGGCTATTCAGAGCAGTACTTC.

This clone was counted only a few times. The junction shows a germline mismatch at one end, possibly a read error. This sequence joins TRBV7-7 and TRBJ1-6; D is unresolved. CDR3 size: 15 residues. The V gene's germline CDR1 is SSHAT and CDR2 FNYEAQ (reference sequence). For the CDR3, the DNA is TGTGCTAGCAGCTTAGATTACAGTTCGAATTCACCCCTCCACTTT. The encoded protein is CASSLDYSSNSPLHF.

This clone was detected a few times. The chain is built from TRBV9 and TRBJ2-7; possibly TRBD2 for D (5 bases). V lost 4 bases and J 5 bases, leaving 13 bases between the germline ends. In germline, CDR1 is SGDLS, CDR2 YYNGEE. This CDR3 contains 13 residues. The CDR3 sequence is CASSPGSVHEQYF. CDR3 bases: TGTGCCAGCAGCCCGGGATCCGTTCACGAGCAGTACTTC.

The genes are TRBV11-2 and TRBJ1-6, with TRBD1 identical over 7 bases. The CDR3 totals 15 residues. CDR1 SGHAT and CDR2 FQNNGV come from the germline V gene. With V trimmed by 1 base and J by 10 bases, 7 bases remained unmatched. This CDR3 is CASSLGQGGGSPLHF. The DNA of the CDR3 is TGTGCCAGCAGCTTAGGACAGGGAGGAGGATCACCCCTCCACTTT.

The chain couples TRBV5-1 to TRBJ1-2, with 7 bases fitting TRBD1. The CDR3 has 16 amino acids. From germline, CDR1 is SGHRS and CDR2 YFSETQ. With 3 bases clipped from V and 6 bases from J, the junction kept 14 bases outside the gene matches. CDR3: CASSYKIKQGMDGYTF. In nucleotides, the CDR3 is TGCGCCAGCAGCTATAAGATAAAACAGGGGATGGATGGCTACACCTTC.